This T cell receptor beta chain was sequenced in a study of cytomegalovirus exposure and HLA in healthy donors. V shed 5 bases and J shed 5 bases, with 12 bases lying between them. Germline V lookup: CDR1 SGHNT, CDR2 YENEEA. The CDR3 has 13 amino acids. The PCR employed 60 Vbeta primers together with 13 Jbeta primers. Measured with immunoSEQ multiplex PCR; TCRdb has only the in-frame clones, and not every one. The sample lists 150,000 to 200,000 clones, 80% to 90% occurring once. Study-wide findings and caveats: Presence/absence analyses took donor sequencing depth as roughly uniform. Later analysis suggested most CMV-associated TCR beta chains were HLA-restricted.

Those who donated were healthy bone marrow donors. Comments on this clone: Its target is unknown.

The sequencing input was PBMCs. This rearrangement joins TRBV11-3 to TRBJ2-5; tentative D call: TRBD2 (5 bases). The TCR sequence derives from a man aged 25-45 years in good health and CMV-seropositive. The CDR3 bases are TGTGCCAGCAGCCCGACTAATACTGAGACCCAGTACTTC. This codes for CASSPTNTETQYF.